This T cell receptor beta chain was found in a study of cytomegalovirus exposure and HLA in healthy donors. Germline CDR1 is MDHEN and CDR2 is SYDVKM. V lost 2 bases to trimming and J lost 3 bases, with 14 bases between them. CDR3 length: 15 residues. Primers included in the PCR were 60 Vbeta and 13 Jbeta primers. Clones were read by immunoSEQ multiplex PCR, and TCRdb kept only the in-frame ones, dropping some. The repertoire holds approximately 290,000 clones, with 75% to 85% as singletons. The chain links TRBV28 to TRBJ2-7; tentative D call: TRBD2 (6 bases). The sequence was collected from a girl aged 2-9 years in good health and CMV-seronegative. Sequencing was performed on PBMCs. CDR3 sequence: CASSLVAGINYEQYF. Written as DNA, the CDR3 is TGTGCCAGCAGTTTAGTGGCGGGAATCAACTACGAGCAGTACTTC.